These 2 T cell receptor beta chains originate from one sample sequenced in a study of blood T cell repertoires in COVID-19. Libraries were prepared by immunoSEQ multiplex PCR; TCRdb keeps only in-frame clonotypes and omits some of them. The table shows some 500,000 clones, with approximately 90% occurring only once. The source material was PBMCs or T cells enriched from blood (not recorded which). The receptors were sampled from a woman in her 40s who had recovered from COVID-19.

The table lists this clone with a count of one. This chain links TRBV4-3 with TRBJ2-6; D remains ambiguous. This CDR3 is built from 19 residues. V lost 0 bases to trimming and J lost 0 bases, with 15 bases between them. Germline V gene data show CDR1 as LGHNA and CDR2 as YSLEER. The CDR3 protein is CASSQDRVLTDSGANVLTF. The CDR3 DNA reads TGCGCCAGCAGCCAAGACCGGGTCCTGACTGACTCTGGGGCCAACGTCCTGACTTTC.

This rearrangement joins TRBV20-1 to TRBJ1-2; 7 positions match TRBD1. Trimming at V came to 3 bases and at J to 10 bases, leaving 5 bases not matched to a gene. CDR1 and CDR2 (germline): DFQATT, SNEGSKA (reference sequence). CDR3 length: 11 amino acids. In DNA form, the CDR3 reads TGCAGTGCTAGGGTTACAGGGGCCTACACCTTC. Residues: CSARVTGAYTF.